Each of the 17 T cell receptor beta chains below was sequenced from the same sample in a study of T-cell memory formation after mild COVID-19. From the 5' RACE reads, TCRdb called clonotypes with MiXCR, one entry per CDR3 protein. The sample shows around 130,000 distinct CDR3 sequences, about 5.9% of them seen only once. Sequencing input: PBMCs or a T cell subset sorted from them (not recorded which). These receptor sequences come from an adult woman who had mild COVID-19 (a few samples of this study predate the infection). Cell type and time point are not known.

This chain links TRBV10-3 with TRBJ2-7; TRBD1 agrees at 12 bases. Trimming removed 7 bases from V and 6 bases from J; junction bases left unmatched: 4. The germline V gene encodes CDR1 ENHRY and CDR2 SYGVKD. The CDR3 runs to 13 residues. The CDR3 DNA sequence: TGTGCCATCATGGGACAGGGGGCGGGCGAGCAGTACTTC. Amino acid sequence: CAIMGQGAGEQYF.

The chain couples TRBV15 to TRBJ2-2; 9 bases are shared with TRBD1. The germline gives CDR1 LNHNV, CDR2 YYDKDF (reference sequence). CDR3 size: 18 residues. Trimming removed 0 bases from V and 5 bases from J; junction bases left unmatched: 10. The CDR3 protein is CATSRDHLDRGSTGELFF. CDR3 in DNA: TGTGCCACCAGCAGAGATCATCTGGACAGGGGTTCTACCGGGGAGCTGTTTTTT. Looking up the rest from reference TRBV15 and TRBJ2-2 gives the full variable domain: DAMVIQNPRYQVTQFGKPVTLSCSQTLNHNVMYWYQQKSSQAPKLLFHYYDKDFNNEADTPDNFQSRRPNTSFCFLDIRSPGLGDTAMYLCATSRDHLDRGSTGELFFGEGSRLTVL.

J is TRBJ2-2 and V is TRBV25-1; 7 nucleotides match TRBD1. Trimming removed 5 bases from V and 5 bases from J; junction bases left unmatched: 11. Per germline, CDR1 MGHDK and CDR2 SYGVNS. The CDR3 consists of 16 residues. The DNA of the CDR3 is TGTGCCAGCAGTTCAAATGAGAACAGGGGAACCGGGGAGCTGTTTTTT. Translating it yields CASSSNENRGTGELFF.

This clonotype was counted only a few times. J is TRBJ2-7 and V is TRBV20-1, with D possibly matching TRBD1 (6 bases). V was trimmed by 5 bases and J by 3 bases, leaving 14 bases between them. The CDR3 has 13 amino acids. Germline CDR1 is DFQATT and CDR2 is SNEGSKA (reference sequence). CDR3 in DNA: TGCAGTGCTCTTCCGACGGGACACTACGAGCAGTACTTC. The encoded protein is CSALPTGHYEQYF.

The CDR3, as DNA: TGCAGCGCTAGACAGGGGCCTAATGAGGACGAGCAGTACTTC. It is translated as CSARQGPNEDEQYF. The chain uses TRBV29-1 and TRBJ2-7; 8 bases agree with TRBD1. The CDR3 extends over 14 amino acids. Trimming took 7 bases from V and 5 from J; bases not matched to a gene: 13. Per the germline V gene, CDR1 is SQVTM and CDR2 is ANQGSEA.

This clonotype was detected many times. The chain uses TRBV5-1 and TRBJ2-5, with D perhaps assigned TRBD1 or TRBD2 (6 bases each). This CDR3 contains 13 residues. CDR1 and CDR2 (germline): SGHRS, YFSETQ. The ends were cut back, 7 bases at V and 0 bases at J, with 10 bases in the middle. CDR3 sequence (DNA): TGCGCCAGCTGGGGGGCGGACCAAGAGACCCAGTACTTC. Encoded protein: CASWGADQETQYF.

The rearrangement joins TRBV20-1 to TRBJ1-5, with D possibly TRBD1 on 5 matching bases. V was cut by 3 bases and J by 2 bases, with 8 bases left in between. The CDR3 covers 13 residues. CDR1 DFQATT and CDR2 SNEGSKA come from the germline V gene (reference sequence). CDR3 residues: CSASPQGNQPQHF. For the CDR3, the DNA is TGCAGTGCTAGCCCACAGGGCAATCAGCCCCAGCATTTT.

The sample holds many counts of this clonotype. CDR3 loop: CASSQGRGLAGVNEQYF. For the CDR3, the DNA is TGCGCCAGCAGCCAAGGACGAGGACTAGCGGGAGTGAACGAGCAGTACTTC. The chain carries TRBV4-3 and TRBJ2-7; 13 bases are shared with TRBD2. The CDR3 is 17 residues long. CDR1 LGHNA and CDR2 YSLEER come from the germline V gene. The J segment lost 5 bases and the V segment lost 1 base, leaving 8 bases of the junction unmatched.

The chain uses TRBV7-2 and TRBJ2-3, with D unclear. This CDR3 is built from 14 residues. The germline V gene encodes CDR1 SGHTA and CDR2 FQGNSA. V gave up 1 base and J gave up 4 bases, with 9 bases separating them. The CDR3 nucleotides read TGTGCCAGCAGCTTAGATCTAACCCCAGATACGCAGTATTTT. It encodes CASSLDLTPDTQYF.

This rearrangement joins TRBV12-3 or TRBV12-4 to TRBJ2-2; possibly TRBD1 or TRBD2 for D (5 bases each). This CDR3 has 14 residues. The V end was cut by 5 bases, the J end by 7 bases, with 14 bases between. CDR3 bases: TGTGCCAGCAGTCGCGTCAGGGACGTCGGGGAGCTGTTTTTT. Translated: CASSRVRDVGELFF.

The J gene is TRBJ1-2, the V gene TRBV10-3; D is possibly TRBD1 (6 bases). The CDR3 is 12 residues long. The V and J ends lost 4 bases and 5 bases respectively, with 8 bases between them. The germline CDR1 and CDR2 sequences are ENHRY and SYGVKD. The CDR3, as DNA: TGTGCCATCAGTGGGCAGGGGTATGGCTACACCTTC. Translating gives CAISGQGYGYTF.

This clonotype has at least ten counts. The V call is TRBV5-1, the J call TRBJ2-3; TRBD1 matches 8 bases. The trim removed 4 bases at V and 4 bases at J, leaving 5 bases unmatched. CDR3 size: 14 residues. Germline-derived CDR1 and CDR2 are SGHRS and YFSETQ. Here the CDR3 DNA reads TGCGCCAGCAGCACCGACAGGGGATCAGATACGCAGTATTTT. Translated: CASSTDRGSDTQYF.

The genes are TRBV6-2 or TRBV6-3 and TRBJ2-2; TRBD1 agrees at 10 bases. The V and J ends lost 10 bases and 5 bases, in that order; junction bases with no gene match: 7. The CDR3 is 14 residues long. The germline V gene has CDR1 MNHEY and CDR2 SVGEGT. The CDR3 region has the DNA TGTGCCACCCACTGGGGACAGGGGACCGGGGAGCTGTTTTTT. Protein sequence: CATHWGQGTGELFF.

This chain joins TRBV29-1 and TRBJ1-2; D call uncertain. V shed 5 bases and J shed 2 bases, with 15 bases lying between them. The length of the CDR3 is 14 residues. From germline, CDR1 is SQVTM and CDR2 ANQGSEA. In nucleotides, the CDR3 is TGCAGCGTTTCTCAGGAAGTTTGGAACTATGGCTACACCTTC. It codes for CSVSQEVWNYGYTF. Full variable domain (missing parts from reference TRBV29-1 and TRBJ1-2): SAVISQKPSRDICQRGTSLTIQCQVDSQVTMMFWYRQQPGQSLTLIATANQGSEATYESGFVIDKFPISRPNLTFSTLTVSNMSPEDSSIYLCSVSQEVWNYGYTFGSGTRLTVV.

The CDR3 loop reads CASSPVAGGPYNEQFF. In DNA form, the CDR3 reads TGTGCCAGCAGCCCGGTAGCGGGGGGGCCCTACAATGAGCAGTTCTTC. The chain couples TRBV7-3 to TRBJ2-1; 11 bases map to TRBD2. J lost 2 bases, V lost 5 bases, and 5 bases had no gene match. The germline V gene has CDR1 SGHTA and CDR2 FQGTGA. CDR3 length equals 16 residues.

This clonotype was seen a handful of times. The V call is TRBV24-1, the J call TRBJ2-1, with TRBD1 identical over 9 bases. The V segment lost 6 bases and the J segment 8 bases; nucleotides outside the gene matches: 16. Germline assignment: CDR1 KGHDR and CDR2 SFDVKD. The CDR3 runs 17 residues. CDR3 in amino acids: CATSSTGGYAGEDEQFF. CDR3 coding DNA: TGTGCCACCAGTTCCACAGGGGGCTATGCCGGGGAGGATGAGCAGTTCTTC.

This clonotype has only a few counts. The V gene is TRBV7-8, the J gene TRBJ1-4; D not certain. Deletions cut 1 base from V and 0 bases from J, with 9 bases between. This CDR3 region has 16 residues. Germline loops: CDR1 SGHVS, CDR2 FQNEAQ. Here the CDR3 reads CASSLVGRTTNEKLFF. The CDR3 region has the DNA TGTGCCAGCAGCTTAGTGGGCCGGACAACTAATGAAAAACTGTTTTTT.